The 21 T cell receptor beta chains reported below all come from one sample, sequenced in a study of OX40 agonist ivuxolimab in advanced cancers. The assay was immunoSEQ multiplex PCR, and TCRdb's table has in-frame clones only and misses some. Of under 95,000 clones listed, roughly nine tenths were seen once; the top ten hold just over 0.75%. Here the sequenced sample was CD4+ or CD8+ T cells sorted from blood, taken in a trial of the OX40 agonist ivuxolimab. These receptors were obtained from an adult with an advanced solid tumor such as melanoma, head and neck, liver or kidney cancer.

The gene calls are TRBV5-1 and TRBJ2-5; 10 nucleotides line up with TRBD2. The CDR3 sequence is 15 residues long. Germline V gene sequence: CDR1 SGHRS, CDR2 YFSETQ. V was pared by 4 bases and J by 2 bases, with 5 bases of the junction left unmatched. Here the CDR3 reads CASSLGLAEQETQYF. The CDR3 DNA sequence: TGCGCCAGCAGCCTAGGACTAGCGGAACAAGAGACCCAGTACTTC.

This clone was observed a handful of times. The CDR3 sequence is CASSIIPGQGNYEQYF. The CDR3 DNA reads as TGTGCCAGCAGCATTATACCGGGACAAGGCAACTACGAGCAGTACTTC. V and J are TRBV11-2 and TRBJ2-7, with D perhaps TRBD1 (6 bases). Germline loops: CDR1 SGHAT, CDR2 FQNNGV. Trimming removed 5 bases at V and 3 bases at J, with 20 bases between. The CDR3 has 16 residues. Using reference TRBV11-2 and TRBJ2-7 for the parts outside the CDR3, the full variable domain is EAGVAQSPRYKIIEKRQSVAFWCNPISGHATLYWYQQILGQGPKLLIQFQNNGVVDDSQLPKDRFSAERLKGVDSTLKIQPAKLEDSAVYLCASSIIPGQGNYEQYFGPGTRLTVT.

The V and J genes are TRBV27 and TRBJ1-5; D perhaps matches TRBD1 (5 bases). This CDR3 contains 16 residues. The ends were cut back, 5 bases at V and 2 bases at J, with 16 bases in the middle. CDR1 is MNHEY, CDR2 SMNVEV, per germline (reference sequence). The CDR3 bases are TGTGCCAGCAGTACGACCGGGACCCCCGGCAATCAGCCCCAGCATTTT. Translation: CASSTTGTPGNQPQHF.

This clone was detected once. J is TRBJ1-5 and V is TRBV7-8; perhaps TRBD1 as D (6 bases). This CDR3 is 15 amino acids long. The germline V and J ends were trimmed by 0 bases and 6 bases, with 12 bases remaining between them. In germline, CDR1 is SGHVS, CDR2 FQNEAQ. The CDR3 DNA sequence: TGTGCCAGCAGCTTAGCGCGGGGGCCGGGTCAGCCCCAGCATTTT. It yields the protein CASSLARGPGQPQHF. The entire variable domain, with the rest obtained from reference TRBV7-8 and TRBJ1-5, is as follows: GAGVSQSPRYKVAKRGQDVALRCDPISGHVSLFWYQQALGQGPEFLTYFQNEAQLDKSGLPSDRFFAERPEGSVSTLKIQRTQQEDSAVYLCASSLARGPGQPQHFGDGTRLSIL.

This clone appeared once. The genes are TRBV19 and TRBJ1-4, with TRBD1 matching over 7 bases. From germline, CDR1 is LNHDA and CDR2 SQIVND (reference sequence). The CDR3 is 15 amino acids. The trim removed 7 bases at V and 4 bases at J, leaving 9 bases unmatched. Here the CDR3 reads CASKGARGFNEKLFF. In DNA form, the CDR3 reads TGTGCCAGTAAGGGGGCGAGGGGATTTAATGAAAAACTGTTTTTT.

Remarks on this clone: Relative to the germline gene, one junction end is altered; a read error may explain this. The CDR3 coding sequence is TGTGCTAGCAGCTTAGATAACGGGTTAACCGGGGAGCTGTTTTTT. This sequence encodes CASSLDNGLTGELFF. The chain couples TRBV7-7 to TRBJ2-2; D unclear. CDR1 is SSHAT and CDR2 is FNYEAQ in the germline V gene (reference sequence). This CDR3 has 15 residues.

The chain couples TRBV30 to TRBJ2-3, with 15 nucleotides matching TRBD2. There are 16 residues in the CDR3. The J segment lost 3 bases and the V segment lost 7 bases, leaving 8 bases of the junction unmatched. Germline assignment: CDR1 GTSNPN and CDR2 SVGIG (reference sequence). CDR3 nucleotides: TGTGCCTACCAGCGGGGGACTAGCGGGAGGACAGATACGCAGTATTTT. Translating it yields CAYQRGTSGRTDTQYF.

CDR3 loop: CASSERRSNTGELFF. The CDR3 region has the DNA TGTGCCAGCAGTGAACGACGCTCGAACACCGGGGAGCTGTTTTTT. V is TRBV6-1 and J is TRBJ2-2; D unresolved. The germline CDR1 and CDR2 sequences are MNHNS and SASEGT. CDR3 length: 15 residues. V lost 2 bases and J 0 bases, leaving 7 bases between the germline ends.

This clone came up a few times. The CDR3 DNA is TGTGCCAGCAGTCAGCTGAACAATCAGCCCCAGCATTTT. This sequence encodes CASSQLNNQPQHF. J is TRBJ1-5 and V is TRBV6-1; D is unresolved. Germline-derived CDR1 and CDR2 are MNHNS and SASEGT. The germline V and J ends were trimmed by 5 bases and 3 bases, with 8 bases remaining between them. The CDR3 covers 13 residues.

The chain carries TRBV18 and TRBJ1-4; tentatively, D is TRBD1 (5 bases). The germline CDR1 and CDR2 sequences are KGHSH and LQKENI. CDR3 length equals 15 residues. The V gene lost 3 bases and the J gene lost 6 bases, with 14 bases spanning the gap. CDR3 in DNA: TGTGCCAGCTCACCGACGGGACGGACCTATGAAAAACTGTTTTTT. This sequence encodes CASSPTGRTYEKLFF.

The chain employs TRBV6-6 and TRBJ1-5; a weak D match, TRBD1 (6 bases). Germline assignment: CDR1 MNHNY and CDR2 SVGAGI (reference sequence). Trimming removed 2 bases at V and 6 bases at J, with 8 bases between. CDR3 length equals 13 residues. CDR3 amino acids: CASSYDRTQPQHF. The CDR3 region has the DNA TGTGCCAGCAGTTACGACAGGACTCAGCCCCAGCATTTT.

The chain employs TRBV5-1 and TRBJ2-3; no firm D call. Germline CDR1 reads SGHRS; CDR2 reads YFSETQ. V lost 2 bases and J 0 bases, leaving 7 bases between the germline ends. The CDR3 extends over 14 amino acids. The CDR3 sequence: CASSFRISTDTQYF. The CDR3 bases are TGCGCCAGCAGCTTTAGGATCAGCACAGATACGCAGTATTTT.

V and J are TRBV6-6 and TRBJ1-5, with TRBD1 matching 7 bases. CDR1 is MNHNY and CDR2 is SVGAGI in the germline V gene (reference sequence). The CDR3 is 15 amino acids. V shed 4 bases and J 2 bases; nucleotides not matched to a gene: 5. The CDR3 DNA is TGTGCCAGCAGTTTCCGACAGGGAGGCAATCAGCCCCAGCATTTT. As protein: CASSFRQGGNQPQHF.

The genes are TRBV2 and TRBJ2-7, with D perhaps matching TRBD1 (8 bases). Germline V gene sequence: CDR1 SNHLY, CDR2 FYNNEI. This CDR3 contains 14 residues. Trimming stripped 8 bases from V and 1 base from J, with 15 bases between. CDR3 nucleotide sequence: TGTGCCAGCCACGACAGGGGAGGGTCCTACGAGCAGTACTTC. Protein: CASHDRGGSYEQYF.

V gene TRBV10-2 combines with J gene TRBJ2-3; the D call may be TRBD1 or TRBD2 (5 bases each). V was clipped by 6 bases and J by 4 bases, with 11 bases between them. This CDR3 has 13 residues. Per germline, CDR1 WSHSY and CDR2 SAAADI. CDR3 sequence reads: CASSEGRADTQYF. In nucleotides, the CDR3 is TGCGCCAGCAGCGAGGGCAGGGCAGATACGCAGTATTTT.

The CDR3 bases are TGTGCCAGCAGTTCCCCCGCAGGGGCACAAGAGACCCAGTACTTC. Protein product: CASSSPAGAQETQYF. The chain recombines TRBV28 with TRBJ2-5, with D perhaps matching TRBD1 (6 bases). This CDR3 has 15 amino acids. Per the germline V gene, CDR1 is MDHEN and CDR2 is SYDVKM. Trimming took 4 bases from V and 2 from J, leaving 14 bases between them. Variable domain in full (rest from reference TRBV28 and TRBJ2-5): DVKVTQSSRYLVKRTGEKVFLECVQDMDHENMFWYRQDPGLGLRLIYFSYDVKMKEKGDIPEGYSVSREKKERFSLILESASTNQTSMYLCASSSPAGAQETQYFGPGTRLLVL.

This sequence joins TRBV19 and TRBJ2-2, with TRBD2 matching 15 bases. The V gene's germline CDR1 is LNHDA and CDR2 SQIVND (reference sequence). V shed 5 bases, J shed 1 base, and the junction held 5 bases outside the gene matches. This CDR3 contains 18 residues. The CDR3 spells CASSWLGLAGGNTGELFF. The CDR3, as DNA: TGTGCCAGTAGTTGGTTGGGACTAGCGGGGGGGAACACCGGGGAGCTGTTTTTT.

The rearrangement joins TRBV30 to TRBJ2-5; 10 bases align to TRBD1. CDR1 GTSNPN and CDR2 SVGIG come from the germline V gene (reference sequence). Trimming at V came to 4 bases and at J to 3 bases, leaving 11 bases not matched to a gene. CDR3 length: 16 residues. The CDR3 region has the DNA TGTGCCTGGACCCTCCAAGGGACAGGGGAAGAAGAGACCCAGTACTTC. It specifies CAWTLQGTGEEETQYF.

The V and J genes are TRBV6-4 and TRBJ2-2; D call uncertain. Germline V gene sequence: CDR1 MRHNA, CDR2 SNTAGT. V lost 3 bases to trimming and J lost 5 bases, with 10 bases between them. The CDR3 is 14 amino acids. CDR3: CASSDQPTTGELFF. The CDR3 region has the DNA TGTGCCAGCAGTGATCAACCTACGACCGGGGAGCTGTTTTTT.

V usage is TRBV7-8 and J usage is TRBJ1-6, with D uncertain. Trimming cost V 5 bases and J 5 bases, with 10 bases left between them. The CDR3 is 14 residues long. Germline V gives CDR1 SGHVS, CDR2 FQNEAQ. The DNA of the CDR3 is TGTGCCAGCAGCGTTACAGCAAATAATTCACCCCTCCACTTT. This codes for CASSVTANNSPLHF.

The V call is TRBV7-8, the J call TRBJ2-2; D is uncertain. The CDR3 covers 15 residues. V was trimmed by 1 base and J by 4 bases, leaving 10 bases between them. Germline V gene lookup returns CDR1 SGHVS and CDR2 FQNEAQ. For the CDR3, the DNA is TGTGCCAGCAGCTTAGTCCTCACCGTCACCGGGGAGCTGTTTTTT. This codes for CASSLVLTVTGELFF.